A single sample gave rise to the 24 T cell receptor beta chains below, sequenced in a study of blood T cell repertoires in COVID-19. Libraries were prepared by immunoSEQ multiplex PCR; TCRdb keeps only in-frame clonotypes and omits some of them. The sample yields some 240,000 clones, 84% seen once. Material for sequencing was peripheral blood. These receptors came from a woman in her 40s who had recovered from COVID-19.

The V and J genes are TRBV18 and TRBJ2-3; 8 positions match TRBD1. CDR3 length: 15 amino acids. From germline, CDR1 is KGHSH and CDR2 LQKENI. V gave up 3 bases and J gave up 7 bases; unmatched junction bases: 9. This CDR3 reads CASSPTLTGGYTQYF. CDR3 DNA sequence: TGTGCCAGCTCACCCACTTTAACAGGGGGATATACGCAGTATTTT.

V is TRBV4-3 and J is TRBJ2-1, with D tentatively TRBD2 (5 bases). V was pared by 3 bases and J by 2 bases, with 14 bases between. CDR3 size: 16 residues. The germline V gene encodes CDR1 LGHNA and CDR2 YSLEER. In DNA form, the CDR3 reads TGCGCCAGCAGCCAGGTCACTAGTCCAACCTACAATGAGCAGTTCTTC. Its translation: CASSQVTSPTYNEQFF.

The chain couples TRBV14 to TRBJ2-7; a possible D gene is TRBD2 (6 bases). The CDR3 has 15 amino acids. V was clipped by 4 bases and J by 3 bases, with 16 bases between them. Germline V gene data show CDR1 as SGHDN and CDR2 as FVKESK. The CDR3 DNA is TGTGCCAGCAGCCCGGGACTCTCAACAGGCTACGAGCAGTACTTC. This translates into CASSPGLSTGYEQYF.

The V call is TRBV7-9, the J call TRBJ2-7, with TRBD2 identical over 8 bases. Germline V gene lookup returns CDR1 SEHNR and CDR2 FQNEAQ (reference sequence). The CDR3 has 14 residues. With 3 bases clipped from V and 3 bases from J, the junction kept 4 bases outside the gene matches. The CDR3 reads CASSFGGANYEQYF. The CDR3 nucleotides read TGTGCCAGCAGCTTCGGGGGGGCCAACTACGAGCAGTACTTC.

V gene TRBV29-1 combines with J gene TRBJ1-2, with D unresolved. CDR1 is SQVTM, CDR2 ANQGSEA, per germline. Trimming removed 7 bases from V and 5 bases from J, with 11 bases in between. This CDR3 spans 11 amino acids. DNA for the CDR3: TGCAGCGCTGACGAGGTTTATGGCTACACCTTC. Protein sequence: CSADEVYGYTF.

The J gene is TRBJ2-1, the V gene TRBV29-1, with 7 bases matching TRBD1. The CDR3 loop spans 12 amino acids. V was pared by 3 bases and J by 7 bases, with 3 bases of the junction left unmatched. CDR1 and CDR2 (germline): SQVTM, ANQGSEA. CDR3 amino acids: CSVDTQGNEQFF. In nucleotides, the CDR3 is TGCAGCGTTGACACACAGGGGAATGAGCAGTTCTTC.

The CDR3, as DNA: TGCGCCAGCAGCGAAGGGACAGGGTTAGAAAACACCATATATTTT. Residues: CASSEGTGLENTIYF. The chain has TRBV5-1 and TRBJ1-3; 9 nucleotides agree with TRBD1. The CDR3 consists of 15 residues. V was clipped by 4 bases and J by 6 bases; unmatched bases: 8. Germline lookup yields CDR1 SGHRS and CDR2 YFSETQ.

The V and J genes are TRBV2 and TRBJ1-2; D is undetermined. Trimming took 6 bases from V and 8 from J, leaving 19 bases between them. Germline CDR1 and CDR2: SNHLY and FYNNEI. CDR3 length: 14 amino acids. The CDR3 DNA sequence: TGTGCCAGCAGACTCTACCGGGCCGAGGGCGGCTACACCTTC. Translating gives CASRLYRAEGGYTF.

A single count supports this clone. This sequence joins TRBV4-1 and TRBJ2-7; 9 bases agree with TRBD1. From germline, CDR1 is MGHRA and CDR2 YSYEKL. The V gene end was trimmed by 1 base and the J gene end by 3 bases; junction bases not matched to a gene: 10. This CDR3 contains 17 residues. The CDR3 loop is CASSQALNRGPRYEQYF. The DNA for the CDR3 is TGCGCCAGCAGCCAAGCTTTAAACAGGGGGCCACGCTACGAGCAGTACTTC.

This rearrangement joins TRBV6-6 to TRBJ2-7; TRBD1 matches at 9 bases. This CDR3 contains 15 residues. V trimming: 7 bases; J trimming: 4 bases; junction bases outside the gene matches: 11. Germline loops: CDR1 MNHNY, CDR2 SVGAGI (reference sequence). CDR3 in amino acids: CASMGEQGARYEQYF. CDR3 nucleotide sequence: TGTGCCAGCATGGGGGAACAGGGGGCACGATACGAGCAGTACTTC.

This chain connects TRBV9 to TRBJ1-1; a weak D match, TRBD1 (5 bases). V lost 0 bases, J lost 6 bases, and 12 bases lay in between. The CDR3 runs to 14 residues. From germline, CDR1 is SGDLS and CDR2 YYNGEE. The CDR3 sequence is CASSVDWGEAEAFF. CDR3 nucleotides: TGTGCCAGCAGCGTAGATTGGGGGGAAGCTGAAGCTTTCTTT.

This clone was seen a handful of times. The genes are TRBV5-4 and TRBJ2-2; 7 bases line up with TRBD2. The V and J ends lost 5 bases and 0 bases, in that order; junction bases with no gene match: 4. This CDR3 region has 15 residues. Germline V gives CDR1 SGHNT, CDR2 YYREEE (reference sequence). The CDR3 sequence is CASSRGGANTGELFF. The CDR3 nucleotides read TGTGCCAGCAGTCGCGGGGGAGCGAACACCGGGGAGCTGTTTTTT.

This clone was seen more than once but under ten times. The V gene is TRBV6-5, the J gene TRBJ1-1; no clear D. The CDR3 sequence is 11 residues long. The V gene's germline CDR1 is MNHEY and CDR2 SVGAGI. V was shortened by 4 bases and J by 10 bases, with 10 bases between the two germline ends. The CDR3 DNA reads as TGTGCCAGCAGTTCGTACTATGGAGCTTTCTTT. Translating gives CASSSYYGAFF.

This chain joins TRBV28 and TRBJ2-1, with TRBD2 identical over 7 bases. The CDR3 spans 15 residues. The germline V gene encodes CDR1 MDHEN and CDR2 SYDVKM. Trimming at V came to 4 bases and at J to 6 bases, leaving 9 bases not matched to a gene. CDR3: CASSSGLGNFNEQFF. The CDR3 region has the DNA TGTGCCAGCAGTTCCGGACTAGGGAACTTCAATGAGCAGTTCTTC.

V usage is TRBV5-5 and J usage is TRBJ2-5; 9 bases match TRBD2. This CDR3 spans 17 amino acids. CDR1 and CDR2 (germline): SGHKS, YYEKEE (reference sequence). The ends lost 4 bases at V and 5 bases at J; junction bases unmatched: 15. The CDR3 region has the DNA TGTGCCAGCAGCCGAGGACTAGCGAGCCGCGGGGTGGAGACCCAGTACTTC. This translates into CASSRGLASRGVETQYF.

This clone occurred once. The rearrangement uses TRBV5-1 and TRBJ2-7; D may be TRBD1 (7 bases). The V gene's germline CDR1 is SGHRS and CDR2 YFSETQ. This CDR3 spans 15 amino acids. V dropped 0 bases and J dropped 5 bases, with 15 bases sitting between them. CDR3 amino acids: CASSLGDSRGDEQYF. The CDR3 DNA reads TGCGCCAGCAGCTTGGGGGACAGCCGCGGGGACGAGCAGTACTTC.

V usage is TRBV5-4 and J usage is TRBJ2-1; D gene ambiguous. Germline lookup yields CDR1 SGHNT and CDR2 YYREEE (reference sequence). The CDR3 runs to 12 residues. Trimming shortened V by 4 bases and J by 8 bases, and 10 bases separated the two germline ends. CDR3 amino acids: CASSAQTYEQFF. CDR3 sequence (DNA): TGTGCCAGCAGCGCCCAGACTTATGAGCAGTTCTTC.

The chain is built from TRBV9 and TRBJ2-3; the match to TRBD1 covers 7 bases. This CDR3 is built from 16 residues. Trimming removed 5 bases from V and 0 bases from J; junction bases left unmatched: 9. Germline V gives CDR1 SGDLS, CDR2 YYNGEE. The CDR3 region is CASRPPTGFSTDTQYF. DNA of the CDR3: TGTGCCAGCAGACCCCCGACAGGGTTTAGCACAGATACGCAGTATTTT.

This clone was seen only a few times. The CDR3 is CAITRILANYGYTF. CDR3 DNA: TGTGCCATCACGAGGATACTAGCTAACTATGGCTACACCTTC. The chain uses TRBV10-3 and TRBJ1-2; D is uncertain. Per the germline V gene, CDR1 is ENHRY and CDR2 is SYGVKD. The CDR3 is 14 amino acids. Trimming removed 7 bases at V and 0 bases at J, with 12 bases between.

V and J are TRBV5-5 and TRBJ2-3; D gene uncertain. The germline V and J ends were trimmed by 2 bases and 4 bases, with 8 bases remaining between them. Per the germline V gene, CDR1 is SGHKS and CDR2 is YYEKEE (reference sequence). The CDR3 is 13 amino acids. The CDR3, as DNA: TGTGCCAGCAGCTTTCAAGAGGCAGATACGCAGTATTTT. Translated: CASSFQEADTQYF.

CDR3 bases: TGTGCCAGTACCGACAGGGGGCCGGGTACGCAGTATTTT. As protein: CASTDRGPGTQYF. The gene calls are TRBV19 and TRBJ2-3; 10 nucleotides align to TRBD1. The J segment lost 8 bases and the V segment lost 7 bases, leaving 6 bases of the junction unmatched. From germline, CDR1 is LNHDA and CDR2 SQIVND (reference sequence). The CDR3 spans 13 residues.

This clone was seen only once. This chain connects TRBV3-1 (or the pseudogene TRBV3-2) to TRBJ2-1; D may be TRBD2 (6 bases). V was trimmed by 4 bases and J by 10 bases, leaving 17 bases between them. CDR1 and CDR2 (germline): LGHDT, YNNKEL (reference sequence). The CDR3 sequence is 14 residues long. Written as DNA, the CDR3 is TGTGCCAGCAGCCTTGCCGGGGGAGCGGGCGAGCAGTTCTTC. It specifies CASSLAGGAGEQFF.

CDR3 DNA: TGTGCCAGCACCGTGGGGGGTTACACTGAAGCTTTCTTT. Translated, it gives CASTVGGYTEAFF. The V and J genes are TRBV2 and TRBJ1-1, with D possibly matching TRBD1 (5 bases). Germline CDR1 and CDR2: SNHLY and FYNNEI. The ends were cut back, 7 bases at V and 3 bases at J, with 12 bases in the middle. The CDR3 is 13 amino acids.

This clone was picked up one time. CDR3 in DNA: TGTGCCAGCAGCGCGGGGGGAGGGGTCTATGGCTACACCTTC. Residues: CASSAGGGVYGYTF. V is TRBV5-4 and J is TRBJ1-2, with D possibly TRBD1 on 5 matching bases. Per germline, CDR1 SGHNT and CDR2 YYREEE (reference sequence). This CDR3 region has 14 residues. V was cut by 4 bases and J by 4 bases, with 14 bases left in between.